This TCR beta chain is from a study of CD8+ T cells in alopecia areata (dated by TCRdb to between 2017 and 2018). As for the study more broadly: Treated patients were enrolled in an open-label pilot trial of oral tofacitinib, 5 to 10 mg twice daily, for moderate-to-severe alopecia areata. RNA was extracted with the PAXgene miRNA kit for fixed scalp, the miRNeasy kit for PBMCs, and the RNeasy kit for mouse skin. Scalp clonality was compared among normal scalp (n=4), patchy alopecia areata scalp (n=8), and alopecia totalis/universalis scalp (n=8). Tofacitinib was administered for 6 to 18 months, and 6 months of follow-up off drug were then conducted to assess delayed response and recurrence. In both human patients and the C3H/HeJ mouse model, the study applied high-throughput TCRbeta sequencing to look at T cell clonal expansion in alopecia areata. immunoSEQ multiplex PCR using 35 Vbeta forward primers and 13 Jbeta reverse primers was used to amplify TCRbeta CDR3 regions. Patients on tofacitinib were biopsied at baseline and after 4 and 24 weeks of treatment, and several of the patients also had a later scalp biopsy. Scalp tissue and sorted CD4+ and CD8+ peripheral blood T cells from patchy and totalis/universalis alopecia areata patients and from healthy controls were covered by human TCRbeta sequencing. Study-wide conclusions, independent of this receptor: Compared with normal scalp, lesional scalp had higher clonality and more expanded CD8+ clones, particularly in alopecia totalis/universalis, a pattern that suggests antigenic drive. Compared with mice, TCR sequences shared between patients were less clear, possibly partly because of HLA diversity across the patient population. Resident alphabeta T cells in normal human skin are also sequenced, complicating scalp TCR repertoire analysis, unlike mouse skin dominated by gammadelta T cells.

This specimen's time point label, interpreted: baseline before oral tofacitinib. Peripheral blood and lesional scalp punch biopsies were obtained from patients with alopecia areata. PBMCs were separated by density centrifugation and stained for CD3, CD4 and CD8, after which CD4+ and CD8+ T cells were sorted on a FACSAria. Sequences MGHDK (CDR1) and SYGVNS (CDR2) are obtained from the germline V gene. Including cysteine and phenylalanine, the CDR3 has 13 amino acids. Only the CDR3 DNA stays, 39 bases, in frame from base 1. V is reduced by 5 bases and J by 5 bases, leaving a spacing of 12 bases between them. The receptor library was made with the immunoSEQ multiplex PCR assay. RNA was extracted from all samples and reverse transcribed into cDNA as template for TCR sequencing. SuperScript III was used to make first-strand cDNA, primed with a 2:1 mix of oligo-dT and random hexamers. A synthetic immune receptor repertoire was used to measure amplification bias, and any remaining bias was corrected computationally. The authors' pipeline ran thus. Raw reads were preprocessed for error removal, and CDR3 was defined according to IMGT conventions as running from the conserved cysteine to phenylalanine. Clonality was computed by normalizing Shannon entropy by log2 of the number of productive unique TCRs and subtracting the result from 1. Scalp TCRbeta sequences were cross-referenced with sorted blood CD4 and CD8 repertoires so that the CD4 or CD8 identity of scalp clones could be inferred. What TCRdb holds here is the immuneACCESS table cut down to in-frame rearrangements. Part of the clones is not present; checked against another copy, under half of the missing clones reflect an unresolved V gene, and the others are unexplained. D and trimming come from the DNA, and the V and J calls and clone size come from that table. The sample table holds 150,000 or so clones, of which around 58% were seen once. Around 6% of the sample is held by the ten biggest clonotypes.

As for this clone: It lacks a known antigen. No base-level quality is on record; no much larger clone is a single base apart.

The chain is assembled from TRBV25-1 and TRBJ2-5; the best D guess is TRBD2, with 6 bases matching. This specimen consisted of CD4+ T cells sorted from blood, obtained at week 0. The sequence came from a human donor with alopecia areata. The CDR3 in this case is CASSRRSGETQYF. The DNA sequence is as follows: TGTGCCAGCAGTAGAAGGAGCGGGGAGACCCAGTACTTC.